This TCR beta chain was captured in a study of OX40 agonist ivuxolimab in advanced cancers. Study-level background: Every 2 weeks, ivuxolimab was infused into the patients intravenously at between 0.01 and 10 mg/kg. Broader study findings: Averaging showed that CD8+ T cells had more expanded clones than CD4+ did.

On this clone itself: Its cognate antigen is unknown.

The repertoire was sequenced with immunoSEQ multiplex PCR; TCRdb's copy has only in-frame clones and lacks some. The sample includes 55,000 to 70,000 clones, 80% to 85% seen only once; the top ten take about 3.2%. Patients were ruled out by autoimmune disease history or systemic immunosuppression. Blood samples were obtained at baseline, cycle 4 day 1, and cycle 7 day 1. V shed 5 bases and J 3 bases; nucleotides not matched to a gene: 12. This CDR3 spans 17 amino acids. CDR1 and CDR2 (germline): SEHNR, FQNEAQ (reference sequence). The chain is built from TRBV7-9 and TRBJ1-2; TRBD1 matches 10 bases. The sequence derives from an adult with an advanced solid tumor such as melanoma, head and neck, liver or kidney cancer. The sample here was CD4+ or CD8+ T cells sorted from blood, taken in a trial of the OX40 agonist ivuxolimab. The CDR3 DNA reads as TGTGCCAGCAGCCCCAAAGGGGGACAGGGGCGGGACTATGGCTACACCTTC. As protein: CASSPKGGQGRDYGYTF.